A selection of T cell receptor beta chains follows, all from one sample in a study of blood T cell repertoires in COVID-19. Clones were read by immunoSEQ multiplex PCR, and TCRdb kept only the in-frame ones, dropping some. The sample yields around 430,000 clones, around nine tenths seen once. Sequences were obtained from PBMCs or T cells enriched from blood (not recorded which). These receptors came from a woman aged 45-59 years who had recovered from COVID-19. The CDR3 runs from the conserved cysteine through the conserved F or W. Each record gives: clone size, V gene, D gene, J gene, CDR3 DNA, CDR3 protein. The D gene is left open where the match is weak. Size is omitted from some rows. Given values are once, few, many or a class for expanded clones.

clone_size: -
v_call: TRBV7-9
d_call: -
j_call: TRBJ1-5
cdr3_nt: TGTGCCAGCAGCTCAAAGGGAGCTGGGGTGGATCAGCCCCAGCATTTT
cdr3_aa: CASSSKGAGVDQPQHF

clone_size: -
v_call: TRBV9
d_call: -
j_call: TRBJ1-6
cdr3_nt: TGTGCCAGCAGCTCGGGACTGGAATATTCACCCCTCCACTTT
cdr3_aa: CASSSGLEYSPLHF

clone_size: -
v_call: TRBV25-1
d_call: -
j_call: TRBJ1-2
cdr3_nt: TGTGCCAGCAGTGCCTCCAGGGGAACTAACTATGGCTACACCTTC
cdr3_aa: CASSASRGTNYGYTF

clone_size: -
v_call: TRBV5-5
d_call: -
j_call: TRBJ2-7
cdr3_nt: TGTGCCAGCAGTTCTCCGTTGCGGGGGCCCTACGAGCAGTACTTC
cdr3_aa: CASSSPLRGPYEQYF

clone_size: -
v_call: TRBV9
d_call: -
j_call: TRBJ1-2
cdr3_nt: TGTGCCAGCAGCGTAGAGGGGAATGGCTACACCTTC
cdr3_aa: CASSVEGNGYTF

clone_size: -
v_call: TRBV6-5
d_call: -
j_call: TRBJ1-1
cdr3_nt: TGTGCCAGCAGTTACGGGCAGGGATCGGCTTTCTTT
cdr3_aa: CASSYGQGSAFF

clone_size: -
v_call: TRBV6-5
d_call: -
j_call: TRBJ1-1
cdr3_nt: TGTGCCAGCAGTTACGCGGGAGAGAGAGCTTTCTTT
cdr3_aa: CASSYAGERAFF

clone_size: -
v_call: TRBV6-2/TRBV6-3
d_call: -
j_call: TRBJ2-1
cdr3_nt: TGTGCCAGCAGTTACGTCAGGTTTGAGCAGTTCTTC
cdr3_aa: CASSYVRFEQFF

clone_size: once
v_call: TRBV27
d_call: TRBD1
j_call: TRBJ2-7
cdr3_nt: TGTGCCAGCAGCTATGACAGGGCGGTGGGGGACGAGCAGTACTTC
cdr3_aa: CASSYDRAVGDEQYF

clone_size: -
v_call: TRBV9
d_call: -
j_call: TRBJ2-1
cdr3_nt: TGTGCCAGCAGCGTACTAAGAGAAAGTATGAATGAGCAGTTCTTC
cdr3_aa: CASSVLRESMNEQFF

clone_size: -
v_call: TRBV6-2/TRBV6-3
d_call: -
j_call: TRBJ2-7
cdr3_nt: TGTGCCAGCAGTTACTCACTCACCTACGAGCAGTACTTC
cdr3_aa: CASSYSLTYEQYF

clone_size: -
v_call: TRBV6-5
d_call: TRBD1
j_call: TRBJ2-2
cdr3_nt: TGTGCCAGCAGTTTCAGGGGGACGAACACCGGGGAGCTGTTTTTT
cdr3_aa: CASSFRGTNTGELFF

clone_size: -
v_call: TRBV19
d_call: -
j_call: TRBJ1-6
cdr3_nt: TGTGCCAGTACCTCTTGGGGAACAGGAGTTTATAATTCACCCCTCCACTTT
cdr3_aa: CASTSWGTGVYNSPLHF

clone_size: -
v_call: TRBV19
d_call: TRBD2
j_call: TRBJ2-5
cdr3_nt: TGTGCCAGTAGTACGACGACTAGCTTGGAGACCCAGTACTTC
cdr3_aa: CASSTTTSLETQYF

clone_size: -
v_call: TRBV18
d_call: TRBD1
j_call: TRBJ2-7
cdr3_nt: TGTGCCAGCTCACCATACGTGTCCGTGGGTGGGACAGGGAAGGGAGCCTACGAGCAGTACTTC
cdr3_aa: CASSPYVSVGGTGKGAYEQYF

clone_size: -
v_call: TRBV7-9
d_call: -
j_call: TRBJ2-5
cdr3_nt: TGTGCCAGCAGCCCACCGGCGGCAGCGGAGACCCAGTACTTC
cdr3_aa: CASSPPAAAETQYF

clone_size: -
v_call: TRBV11-2
d_call: -
j_call: TRBJ1-6
cdr3_nt: TGTGCCAGCAGCTTATACGGGGTAAATTCACCCCTCCACTTT
cdr3_aa: CASSLYGVNSPLHF

clone_size: few
v_call: TRBV30
d_call: -
j_call: TRBJ1-1
cdr3_nt: TGTGCCTGGAGTGTCCTTCACAGACTAAACACTGAAGCTTTCTTT
cdr3_aa: CAWSVLHRLNTEAFF

clone_size: -
v_call: TRBV3-1/TRBV3-2
d_call: TRBD2
j_call: TRBJ2-7
cdr3_nt: TGTGCCAGCAGCCTAGGGACTAGCGGCTACGAGCAGTACTTC
cdr3_aa: CASSLGTSGYEQYF

clone_size: -
v_call: TRBV6-5
d_call: TRBD1
j_call: TRBJ1-5
cdr3_nt: TGTGCCAGCAGTAAGGGACAGGAATATCAGCCCCAGCATTTT
cdr3_aa: CASSKGQEYQPQHF

clone_size: -
v_call: TRBV7-8
d_call: TRBD1
j_call: TRBJ1-1
cdr3_nt: TGTGCCAGCAGCTTGTATTTGGACAGGGTTGTCGCGAACACTGAAGCTTTCTTT
cdr3_aa: CASSLYLDRVVANTEAFF

clone_size: -
v_call: TRBV24-1
d_call: -
j_call: TRBJ1-2
cdr3_nt: TGTGCCACCAGTGATTCAGGGTACGGCGGCTACACCTTC
cdr3_aa: CATSDSGYGGYTF

clone_size: -
v_call: TRBV19
d_call: TRBD1
j_call: TRBJ1-2
cdr3_nt: TGTGCCAGTAGTGAGCCCGGGACAGCTAACTATGGCTACACCTTC
cdr3_aa: CASSEPGTANYGYTF

clone_size: -
v_call: TRBV7-6
d_call: TRBD2
j_call: TRBJ2-5
cdr3_nt: TGTGCCAGCAGCTTACGACTAGCAGAGACCCAGTACTTC
cdr3_aa: CASSLRLAETQYF

clone_size: -
v_call: TRBV2
d_call: -
j_call: TRBJ1-5
cdr3_nt: TGTGCCAGCAGTGTAGGGGCGTCGAGCAATCAGCCCCAGCATTTT
cdr3_aa: CASSVGASSNQPQHF

clone_size: -
v_call: TRBV2
d_call: TRBD1
j_call: TRBJ1-5
cdr3_nt: TGTGCCAGCAGTTCTCCCCGGACAGGGAGTAACAATCAGCCCCAGCATTTT
cdr3_aa: CASSSPRTGSNNQPQHF

clone_size: -
v_call: TRBV6-2/TRBV6-3
d_call: -
j_call: TRBJ1-5
cdr3_nt: TGTGCCAGCAGTTTATCCCCAGGGGCTGGGGAGCCCCAGCATTTT
cdr3_aa: CASSLSPGAGEPQHF

clone_size: -
v_call: TRBV7-9
d_call: -
j_call: TRBJ2-1
cdr3_nt: TGTGCCAGCAGTCACCTTACTAGTGTCGCCTACAATGAGCAGTTCTTC
cdr3_aa: CASSHLTSVAYNEQFF

clone_size: once
v_call: TRBV7-2
d_call: -
j_call: TRBJ2-1
cdr3_nt: TGTGCCAGCAGCTTAGAGGGGGAACAGTTCTTC
cdr3_aa: CASSLEGEQFF

clone_size: -
v_call: TRBV2
d_call: TRBD1
j_call: TRBJ1-5
cdr3_nt: TGTGCCAGCAGTGAGAACAGGGGCCCCAATCAGCCCCAGCATTTT
cdr3_aa: CASSENRGPNQPQHF

clone_size: -
v_call: TRBV11-2
d_call: TRBD1
j_call: TRBJ1-1
cdr3_nt: TGTGCCAGCAACGCTCTGGGACAGCTGAACACTGAAGCTTTCTTT
cdr3_aa: CASNALGQLNTEAFF

clone_size: -
v_call: TRBV6-1
d_call: -
j_call: TRBJ2-7
cdr3_nt: TGTGCCAGCAGTGAAGAGGGAGGTGGCCGAAGGGTGATTCGCGAGCAGTACTTC
cdr3_aa: CASSEEGGGRRVIREQYF